Below are 7 T cell receptor beta chains sequenced from a single sample in a study of blood T cell repertoires in COVID-19. The method was immunoSEQ multiplex PCR; TCRdb's version includes in-frame clones alone and lacks a portion of them. In the table there are 30,000 to 50,000 clones, 87% of which are singletons. The specimen was peripheral blood. These receptors were collected from a man aged 45 to 65 with active or convalescent COVID-19.

The rearrangement uses TRBV10-3 and TRBJ2-5; 16 bases fit TRBD2. Germline CDR1 is ENHRY and CDR2 is SYGVKD. CDR3 size: 17 residues. Losses at the gene ends were 6 bases for V and 2 bases for J; bases not matched to a gene: 6. The CDR3 bases are TGTGCCATCAGAGGGACTAGCGGGGGGGCGGAACAAGAGACCCAGTACTTC. Translated, it gives CAIRGTSGGAEQETQYF.

This rearrangement joins TRBV18 to TRBJ1-1; perhaps TRBD1 as D (5 bases). Germline V gene lookup returns CDR1 KGHSH and CDR2 LQKENI. Trimming removed 4 bases from V and 3 bases from J, with 12 bases in between. This CDR3 has 14 residues. CDR3 sequence (DNA): TGTGCCAGCTCACTCCCGGGGGTTGACACTGAAGCTTTCTTT. Translation: CASSLPGVDTEAFF.

This clone was picked up one time. The J gene is TRBJ2-7, the V gene TRBV14; no clear D gene. This CDR3 contains 16 residues. Germline V CDR1 and CDR2: SGHDN, FVKESK. Deletions cut 1 base from V and 0 bases from J, with 13 bases between. CDR3 nucleotide sequence: TGTGCCAGCAGCCAAGTGGAGAAAACCTACTCCTACGAGCAGTACTTC. Translation: CASSQVEKTYSYEQYF. Using reference TRBV14 and TRBJ2-7 for the parts outside the CDR3, the full variable domain is EAGVTQFPSHSVIEKGQTVTLRCDPISGHDNLYWYRRVMGKEIKFLLHFVKESKQDESGMPNNRFLAERTGGTYSTLKVQPAELEDSGVYFCASSQVEKTYSYEQYFGPGTRLTVT.

The rearrangement joins TRBV3-1 (or the pseudogene TRBV3-2) to TRBJ2-2, with TRBD2 identical over 7 bases. This CDR3 is built from 15 residues. Germline CDR1 is LGHDT and CDR2 is YNNKEL (reference sequence). V shed 6 bases and J 3 bases; nucleotides not matched to a gene: 7. The chain's CDR3 is CASRPNSGHTGELFF. The DNA for the CDR3 is TGTGCCAGCAGGCCGAATAGCGGGCACACCGGGGAGCTGTTTTTT.

The V gene is TRBV28, the J gene TRBJ1-6, with 7 bases matching TRBD1. Germline values: CDR1 MDHEN, CDR2 SYDVKM. The CDR3 covers 15 residues. After removal of 7 bases from V and 10 bases from J, the junction contained 13 bases not matched to a gene. For the CDR3, the DNA is TGTGCCAGCAAGGAGCCGAGACAGGGTGCCTCACCCCTCCACTTT. This encodes CASKEPRQGASPLHF.

The chain couples TRBV28 to TRBJ2-7, with a weak D call TRBD1 (6 bases). V lost 1 base, J lost 3 bases, and 10 bases lay in between. The CDR3 extends over 14 amino acids. Germline values: CDR1 MDHEN, CDR2 SYDVKM. The CDR3 reads CASSLSRGHYEQYV. The CDR3 region has the DNA TGTGCCAGCAGTTTATCCAGGGGACACTACGAGCAGTACGTC.

Regarding this clone: Other DNA sequences within the sample encode an identical CDR3. The chain employs TRBV18 and TRBJ1-4; tentatively, D is TRBD1 (5 bases). V was clipped by 3 bases and J by 8 bases, with 13 bases between them. Germline lookup yields CDR1 KGHSH and CDR2 LQKENI. This CDR3 is 14 amino acids long. The CDR3 nucleotides read TGTGCCAGCTCACCGGGGACCGGGGGGGAAAAACTGTTTTTT. Translation: CASSPGTGGEKLFF.